Listed here is a single T cell receptor (beta chain). Researchers amplified the TCR beta CDR3 regions from RNA transcripts. HTBI primers were employed in a first-round RT-PCR of the TCR CDR3. Each CDR3 protein is one row after TCRdb ran MiXCR on the multiplex PCR reads. The sample includes around 800,000 distinct CDR3 sequences, around 39% of them seen just once. This entry belongs to a study of T cells in Graves' hyperthyroidism and ophthalmopathy. The CDR3 length is 14 residues. Trimming took 11 bases from V and 9 from J, leaving 22 bases between them. Germline V lookup: CDR1 KGHDR, CDR2 SFDVKD. The clonotype was recovered from a man aged 18 to 35 with Graves' hyperthyroidism. V usage is TRBV24-1 and J usage is TRBJ1-5; TRBD1 is a possible D gene (5 bases). Material for sequencing was blood. The CDR3 DNA reads as TGTGCCAGCTCTACCGGGGCGCGCGAGAGGCCCCAGCATTTT. The encoded protein is CASSTGARERPQHF.